These 22 T cell receptor beta chains were all obtained from the same sample, sequenced in a study of T cells in women clearing cervical HPV infection (dated by TCRdb to about 2018). Libraries came from the immunoSEQ multiplex PCR assay. In TCRdb, the immuneACCESS table is reduced to in-frame sequences with V and J assigned. These tables do not hold every clone; where another copy was compared, an unresolved V gene accounts for under half, and the others remain unexplained. For this sample, the table gives around 12,000 clones. About a tenth of the sample lies in the top ten. The sequenced material came from blood buffy coat. The receptors were gathered from a woman between 18 and 69 years old with a cervical HPV16 infection that either progressed to CIN3+ or cleared (not recorded which).

Remarks on this clone: The CDR3 is cut off 3 residues early in the read; its end comes from the germline J gene. The chain uses TRBV30 and TRBJ2-1; D unclear. The germline V and J ends were trimmed by 0 bases and 5 bases, with 8 bases remaining between them. Looked up from germline, CDR1 is GTSNPN and CDR2 is SVGIG (reference sequence). The CDR3 length is 13 residues. The sequenced CDR3 bases are TGTGCCTGGAGTGTAGGGCGTCACAATGAG. The encoded protein is CAWSVGRHNE. The full CDR3 is CAWSVGRHNEQFF.

About this clone: The read comes to an end 3 residues before the CDR3 does, leaving the germline J gene to fill in the end. This chain connects TRBV7-2 to TRBJ1-2; D is uncertain. Per the germline V gene, CDR1 is SGHTA and CDR2 is FQGNSA. The CDR3 runs 14 residues. Partial CDR3 DNA: TGTGCCAGCAGCTTAATGAAGACCACAGATACC. Amino acid sequence: CASSLMKTTDT. The CDR3 in full is CASSLMKTTDTYTF.

Details on this clone: The read stops 3 residues short of the end of the CDR3; the missing end is completed from the germline J gene. V is TRBV10-3 and J is TRBJ1-1; D is unresolved. Germline assignment: CDR1 ENHRY and CDR2 SYGVKD. V gave up 0 bases and J gave up 6 bases, with 8 bases separating them. The CDR3 has 13 residues. The CDR3 loop reads CAISESGSSEAFF. The CDR3 bases that were read are TGTGCCATCAGTGAGTCAGGCTCATCTGAA.

The CDR3 protein is CASSPERAVGTDTQYF. CDR3 DNA (partial): TGCGCCAGCAGCCCCGAGCGGGCGGTAGGGACAGATACG. This chain joins TRBV5-1 and TRBJ2-3; the D gene is possibly TRBD2 (6 bases). The read gets to within 3 residues of the CDR3 end, and the germline J gene fills in the rest. Trimming pared 4 bases from V and 3 bases from J, leaving 18 bases between. Germline CDR1 SGHRS, CDR2 YFSETQ. This CDR3 region has 16 residues.

Of note for this clone: Read coverage stops 3 residues before the CDR3 terminus; the germline J gene supplies the remainder. The chain employs TRBV30 and TRBJ2-7, with a tentative D call TRBD1 (5 bases). The germline gives CDR1 GTSNPN, CDR2 SVGIG (reference sequence). V lost 2 bases and J 2 bases, leaving 10 bases between the germline ends. The CDR3 sequence is 13 residues long. The CDR3 DNA, read in part, is TGTGCCTGGAGTTCACCGACAGCCTACGAG. Protein product: CAWSSPTAYE. The complete CDR3 sequence is CAWSSPTAYEQYF.

As concerns this clone: The read ends 3 residues shy of where the CDR3 ends; the end is completed using the germline J gene. This chain connects TRBV19 to TRBJ2-3; TRBD2 matches 16 bases. Germline V gene sequence: CDR1 LNHDA, CDR2 SQIVND (reference sequence). This CDR3 is built from 18 residues. The CDR3 DNA, read in part, is TGTGCCAGTAGTATACGGGGACTAGCGGGGGGGACCGGAGAGACG. This sequence encodes CASSIRGLAGGTGET. The whole CDR3 sequence is CASSIRGLAGGTGETQYF.

With respect to this clone: The observed sequence ends 3 residues before the CDR3 terminus, with the missing tail filled in from the germline J gene. This chain joins TRBV10-1 and TRBJ2-1, with a tentative D call TRBD2 (7 bases). Trimming removed 2 bases from V and 4 bases from J, with 12 bases in between. There are 15 residues in the CDR3. Germline CDR1 WNHNN, CDR2 SYGVQD (reference sequence). The part of the CDR3 DNA that was read is TGCGCCAGCAGTGAGAGGGGGGGGGAGTACAATGAG. It is translated as CASSERGGEYNE. The entire CDR3 is CASSERGGEYNEQFF.

Of note for this clone: From the germline J gene comes the end of the CDR3, since the read stops 3 residues before it. This chain uses TRBV6-2 or TRBV6-3 with TRBJ1-2; possibly TRBD1 for D (6 bases). CDR1 is MNHEY and CDR2 is SVGEGT in the germline V gene. V was cut by 5 bases and J by 2 bases, with 12 bases left in between. The CDR3 covers 14 residues. CDR3 residues: CASSSRTGNYGYTF. The covered CDR3 bases are TGTGCCAGCAGTAGTCGCACAGGGAACTATGGC.

In the case of this clone: The CDR3 extends 3 residues past the end of the read, so its final part is completed from the germline J gene. The V gene is TRBV15, the J gene TRBJ2-7; 7 nucleotides align to TRBD2. The CDR3 has 15 amino acids. CDR1 and CDR2 (germline): LNHNV, YYDKDF (reference sequence). Trimming at V came to 0 bases and at J to 1 base, leaving 3 bases not matched to a gene. The CDR3 DNA, read in part, is TGTGCCACCAGCAGAGATCCTAGCGGTTCCTACGAG. It encodes CATSRDPSGSYE. The whole CDR3 protein reads CATSRDPSGSYEQYF.

This clone is deemed medium-sized by its frequency. The read falls 3 residues short of the CDR3 end, and the missing part is taken from the germline J gene. This chain connects TRBV6-2 or TRBV6-3 to TRBJ1-4, with D unresolved. V was shortened by 10 bases and J by 7 bases, with 16 bases between the two germline ends. Germline V gives CDR1 MNHEY, CDR2 SVGEGT. The CDR3 runs 13 residues. CDR3 sequence reads: CATYSDTTEKLFF. The DNA read from the CDR3 is TGTGCCACCTATTCCGACACCACTGAAAAA.

According to its frequency, this clone is medium-sized (0.01 to 0.1%). The read terminates 3 residues before the CDR3 end, so the remaining end is supplied by the germline J gene. This rearrangement joins TRBV7-2 to TRBJ2-1; the match to TRBD2 covers 7 bases. The germline gives CDR1 SGHTA, CDR2 FQGNSA. The CDR3 runs 14 residues. J was trimmed by 5 bases and V by 4 bases; bases with no gene match: 5. The CDR3 DNA, read in part, is TGTGCCAGCAGCTCCCACGGGACTAACAATGAG. Translating gives CASSSHGTNNE. The full CDR3 is CASSSHGTNNEQFF.

In the case of this clone: With the read ending 3 residues before the CDR3 end, the germline J gene is used to fill in that end. J is TRBJ2-7 and V is TRBV19, with TRBD1 matching over 7 bases. Trimming took 3 bases from V and 4 from J; bases not matched to a gene: 9. This CDR3 is 15 amino acids long. Germline CDR1 and CDR2: LNHDA and SQIVND (reference sequence). CDR3 loop: CASSMFGQASYEQYF. The CDR3 bases that were read are TGTGCCAGTAGTATGTTCGGACAGGCCAGTTACGAG.

In the case of this clone: Coverage ceases 3 residues before the CDR3 finishes, and the germline J gene fills in the end. The V and J genes are TRBV6-1 and TRBJ2-5; 8 bases agree with TRBD2. The CDR3 covers 15 residues. Germline CDR1 is MNHNS and CDR2 is SASEGT. J was trimmed by 1 base and V by 3 bases; bases with no gene match: 4. CDR3 bases read: TGTGCCAGCAGTGAGGACACTAGCGGCCAAGAGACC. Protein sequence: CASSEDTSGQET. The whole CDR3 protein is CASSEDTSGQETQYF.

Regarding this clone: Read data end 3 residues before the CDR3 end; the end is taken from the germline J gene. The chain couples TRBV30 to TRBJ2-5, with TRBD2 identical over 7 bases. The germline gives CDR1 GTSNPN, CDR2 SVGIG (reference sequence). The CDR3 is made up of 14 amino acids. J was trimmed by 5 bases and V by 0 bases; bases with no gene match: 6. CDR3 sequence: CAWSVRGGVETQYF. The covered CDR3 bases are TGTGCCTGGAGTGTACGCGGGGGAGTTGAGACC.

A note on this clone: The missing CDR3 end, 3 residues past where the read stops, is filled in from the germline J gene. The gene calls are TRBV19 and TRBJ2-3, with D perhaps TRBD1 (6 bases). This CDR3 spans 13 amino acids. Per the germline V gene, CDR1 is LNHDA and CDR2 is SQIVND (reference sequence). The part of the CDR3 DNA that was read is TGTGCCAGTAGTAAGGGGGTACCTCAGCCG. This gives the protein CASSKGVPQP. From start to end, the CDR3 is CASSKGVPQPQYF.

As regards this clone: The read is 3 residues too short to cover the CDR3 end, so that end is filled in from the germline J gene. V gene TRBV7-2 combines with J gene TRBJ1-2; D might be TRBD1 (5 bases). Trimming stripped 2 bases from V and 6 bases from J, with 16 bases between. The CDR3 spans 15 residues. The germline V gene encodes CDR1 SGHTA and CDR2 FQGNSA. The sequenced CDR3 bases are TGTGCCAGCAGCTTATGGGAGGGGAGATTGGATGGC. The encoded protein is CASSLWEGRLDG. The full CDR3 sequence reads CASSLWEGRLDGYTF. Combining the CDR3 with reference TRBV7-2 and TRBJ1-2 gives the whole variable domain GAGVSQSPSNKVTEKGKDVELRCDPISGHTALYWYRQSLGQGLEFLIYFQGNSAPDKSGLPSDRFSAERTGGSVSTLTIQRTQQEDSAVYLCASSLWEGRLDGYTFGSGTRLTVV.

Turning to this clone: Sequencing ends 3 residues short of the CDR3 end; the germline J gene provides the rest. The chain couples TRBV29-1 to TRBJ2-7, with a tentative D call TRBD1 (6 bases). The CDR3 contains 13 residues. Trimming shortened V by 3 bases and J by 2 bases, and 11 bases separated the two germline ends. Germline CDR1 SQVTM, CDR2 ANQGSEA. The CDR3 is CSVDLTGAYEQYF. The sequenced part of the CDR3 DNA is TGCAGCGTTGACCTGACAGGAGCCTACGAG.

With respect to this clone: The read ends 3 residues shy of where the CDR3 ends; the end is completed using the germline J gene. The rearrangement uses TRBV7-3 and TRBJ2-3, with TRBD2 identical over 10 bases. Germline lookup yields CDR1 SGHTA and CDR2 FQGTGA. After removal of 5 bases from V and 3 bases from J, the junction contained 8 bases not matched to a gene. The CDR3 is made up of 16 amino acids. The CDR3 spells CASSIIAGGPTDTQYF. The covered CDR3 bases are TGTGCCAGCAGCATCATAGCGGGGGGCCCTACAGATACG.

As to this clone: The read ends 3 residues early relative to the CDR3; the germline J gene fills the gap. This chain links TRBV7-9 with TRBJ2-3; TRBD2 matches at 9 bases. The CDR3 has 15 residues. V was clipped by 6 bases and J by 5 bases; unmatched bases: 9. Looked up from germline, CDR1 is SEHNR and CDR2 is FQNEAQ (reference sequence). The DNA read from the CDR3 is TGTGCCAGCAGTATAATAGCGGGGGTCGGAGATACG. Translating gives CASSIIAGVGDT. From start to end, the CDR3 is CASSIIAGVGDTQYF.

Note on this clone: The read falls 3 residues short of the CDR3 end, and the missing part is taken from the germline J gene. The gene calls are TRBV5-4 and TRBJ2-3; the D gene is possibly TRBD2 (6 bases). The CDR3 extends over 16 amino acids. The V gene's germline CDR1 is SGHNT and CDR2 YYREEE (reference sequence). V was clipped by 0 bases and J by 3 bases, with 14 bases between them. CDR3 amino acids: CASSLAGGSGTDTQYF. The covered CDR3 bases are TGTGCCAGCAGCTTGGCTGGAGGTAGCGGAACAGATACG.

As to this clone: The CDR3 end is not reached by the read, which stops 3 residues before it; the germline J gene fills it in. This sequence joins TRBV5-1 and TRBJ2-1; possibly TRBD1 for D (5 bases). Germline CDR1 SGHRS, CDR2 YFSETQ. The CDR3 length is 14 residues. V was trimmed by 0 bases and J by 9 bases, leaving 13 bases between them. The part of the CDR3 DNA that was read is TGCGCCAGCAGCTTGGTGGCCAGGGAAGGTGAG. It translates to CASSLVAREGE. The whole CDR3 region reads CASSLVAREGEQFF.

On this clone itself: The read comes to an end 3 residues before the CDR3 does, leaving the germline J gene to fill in the end. V is TRBV20-1 and J is TRBJ2-5; D might be TRBD2 (6 bases). The CDR3 sequence is 14 residues long. CDR1 and CDR2 from the germline V gene are DFQATT and SNEGSKA (reference sequence). The sequenced part of the CDR3 DNA is TGCAGTGCTAGAGAGACGGGGGTGAGAGATACC. Translation gives CSARETGVRDT. The full CDR3 protein reads CSARETGVRDTQYF.